This T cell receptor beta chain was observed in a study of T cell repertoires in cytomegalovirus infection. Study summary: HLA-C-restricted CMV epitopes, recently identified, and well-studied HLA-B-restricted ones were used by the study. Indicated by public TCR beta signatures were CMV infection and matching HLA type.

This clonotype has just a few counts. Its antigen is not identified. The CDR3 is 14 amino acids. Germline CDR1 is LNHDA and CDR2 is SQIVND (reference sequence). Between the trimmed V and J ends, which lost 1 base and 3 bases, there was a span of 9 bases. TCRdb recomputed calls from the reads with MiXCR, one row per CDR3 protein. The sample has about 770,000 distinct CDR3 sequences, 25% to 35% seen once. Study observations and caveats: The ex vivo response was dominated by HLA-C-restricted CMV-specific TCR beta clonotypes.

The sequences come from cultured CD8+ T cells from PBMCs, collected from culture after CMV antigen stimulation. The chain uses TRBV19 and TRBJ1-1; the D is unclear. The clonotype comes from a human donor in good health (CMV status not recorded). Some clones in this sample may be carry-over from other donors' samples. CDR3 in DNA: TGTGCCAGTAGTATAGTCCCAGATTACACTGAAGCTTTCTTT. Its translation: CASSIVPDYTEAFF.